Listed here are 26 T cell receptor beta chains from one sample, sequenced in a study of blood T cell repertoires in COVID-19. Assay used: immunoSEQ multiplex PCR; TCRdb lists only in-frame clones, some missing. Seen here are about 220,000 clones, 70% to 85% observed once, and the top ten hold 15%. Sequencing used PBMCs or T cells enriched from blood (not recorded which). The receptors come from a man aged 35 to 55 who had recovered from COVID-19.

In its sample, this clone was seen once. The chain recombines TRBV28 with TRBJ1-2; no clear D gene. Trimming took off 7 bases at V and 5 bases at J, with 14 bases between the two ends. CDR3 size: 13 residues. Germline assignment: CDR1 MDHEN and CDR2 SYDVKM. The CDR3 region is CASIAVLPYGYTF. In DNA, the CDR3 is TGTGCCAGCATTGCGGTCCTTCCTTATGGCTACACCTTC.

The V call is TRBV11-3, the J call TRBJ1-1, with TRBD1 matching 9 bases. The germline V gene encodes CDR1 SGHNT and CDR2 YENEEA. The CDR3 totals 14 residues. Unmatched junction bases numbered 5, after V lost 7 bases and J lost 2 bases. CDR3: CASNAQGANTEAFF. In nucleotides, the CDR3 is TGTGCCAGCAACGCACAGGGGGCCAACACTGAAGCTTTCTTT.

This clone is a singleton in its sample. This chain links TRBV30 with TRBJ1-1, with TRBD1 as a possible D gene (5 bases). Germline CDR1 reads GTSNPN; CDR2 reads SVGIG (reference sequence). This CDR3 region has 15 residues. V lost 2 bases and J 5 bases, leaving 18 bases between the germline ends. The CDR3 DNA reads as TGTGCCTGGAGTCTTCCCGGGGGTCCCAAGACTGAAGCTTTCTTT. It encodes CAWSLPGGPKTEAFF.

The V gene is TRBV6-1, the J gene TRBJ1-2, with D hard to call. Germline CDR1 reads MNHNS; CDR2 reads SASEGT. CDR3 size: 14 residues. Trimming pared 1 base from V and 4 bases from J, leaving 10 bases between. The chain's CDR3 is CASSEGALSYGYTF. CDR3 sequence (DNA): TGTGCCAGCAGTGAAGGAGCGCTCTCCTATGGCTACACCTTC.

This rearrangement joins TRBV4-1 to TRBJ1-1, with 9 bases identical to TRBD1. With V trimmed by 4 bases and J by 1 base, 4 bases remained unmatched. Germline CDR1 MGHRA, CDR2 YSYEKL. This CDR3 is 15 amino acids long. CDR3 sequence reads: CASSLRTGENTEAFF. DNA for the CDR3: TGCGCCAGCAGCCTTCGGACAGGGGAGAACACTGAAGCTTTCTTT.

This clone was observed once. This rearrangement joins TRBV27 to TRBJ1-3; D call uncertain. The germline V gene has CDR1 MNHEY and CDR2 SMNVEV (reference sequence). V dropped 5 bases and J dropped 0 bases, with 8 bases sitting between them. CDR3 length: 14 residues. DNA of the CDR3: TGTGCCAGCAGTAGTAGCCTCTCTGGAAACACCATATATTTT. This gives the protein CASSSSLSGNTIYF.

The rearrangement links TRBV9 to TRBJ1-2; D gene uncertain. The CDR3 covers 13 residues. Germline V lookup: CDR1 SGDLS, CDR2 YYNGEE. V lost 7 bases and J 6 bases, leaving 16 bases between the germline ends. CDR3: CASQNHNVDGYTF. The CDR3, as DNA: TGTGCCAGCCAAAACCATAATGTAGATGGCTACACCTTC.

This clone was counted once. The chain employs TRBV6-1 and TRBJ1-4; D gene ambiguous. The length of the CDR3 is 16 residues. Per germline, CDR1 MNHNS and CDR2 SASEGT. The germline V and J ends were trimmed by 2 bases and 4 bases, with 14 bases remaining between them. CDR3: CASSELGTRFNEKLFF. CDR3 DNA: TGTGCCAGCAGTGAACTAGGAACAAGGTTTAATGAAAAACTGTTTTTT.

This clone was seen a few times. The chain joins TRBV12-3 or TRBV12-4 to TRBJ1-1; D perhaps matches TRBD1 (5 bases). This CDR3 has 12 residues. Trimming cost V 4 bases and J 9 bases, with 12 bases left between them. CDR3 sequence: CASSWGELKAFF. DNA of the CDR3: TGTGCCAGCAGTTGGGGGGAACTCAAAGCTTTCTTT.

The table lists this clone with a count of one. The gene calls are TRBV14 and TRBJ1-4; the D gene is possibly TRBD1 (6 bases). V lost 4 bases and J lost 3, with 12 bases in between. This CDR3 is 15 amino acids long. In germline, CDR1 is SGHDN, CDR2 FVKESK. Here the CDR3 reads CASSPTGQPNEKLFF. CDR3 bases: TGTGCCAGCAGCCCCACCGGACAGCCTAATGAAAAACTGTTTTTT.

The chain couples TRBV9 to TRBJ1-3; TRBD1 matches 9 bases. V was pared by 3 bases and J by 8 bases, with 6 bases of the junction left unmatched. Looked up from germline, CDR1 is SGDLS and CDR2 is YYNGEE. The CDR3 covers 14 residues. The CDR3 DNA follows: TGTGCCAGCAGCGCCCGGGACAGGGCGGACACCATATATTTT. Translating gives CASSARDRADTIYF.

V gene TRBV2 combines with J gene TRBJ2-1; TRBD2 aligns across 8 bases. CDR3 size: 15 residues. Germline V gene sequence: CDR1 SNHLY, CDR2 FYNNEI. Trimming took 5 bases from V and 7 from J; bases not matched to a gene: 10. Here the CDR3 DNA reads TGTGCCAGCAGTACCGACGCCTCGGGAGGGAATGAGCAGTTCTTC. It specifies CASSTDASGGNEQFF.

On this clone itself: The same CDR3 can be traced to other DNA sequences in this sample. CDR3 DNA sequence: TGTGCCAGCAGCTTAAACAGGGGAACTGAAGCTTTCTTT. The encoded protein is CASSLNRGTEAFF. The chain carries TRBV7-3 and TRBJ1-1; 7 bases match TRBD1. The germline V gene has CDR1 SGHTA and CDR2 FQGTGA. There are 13 residues in the CDR3. The V gene end was trimmed by 1 base and the J gene end by 5 bases; junction bases not matched to a gene: 1.

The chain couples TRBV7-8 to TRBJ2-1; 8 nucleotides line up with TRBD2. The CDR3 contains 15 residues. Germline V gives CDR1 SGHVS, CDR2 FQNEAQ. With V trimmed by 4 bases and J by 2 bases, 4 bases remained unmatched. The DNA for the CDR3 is TGTGCCAGCAGCTCTTGGCGGGGGGCCTACAATGAGCAGTTCTTC. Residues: CASSSWRGAYNEQFF.

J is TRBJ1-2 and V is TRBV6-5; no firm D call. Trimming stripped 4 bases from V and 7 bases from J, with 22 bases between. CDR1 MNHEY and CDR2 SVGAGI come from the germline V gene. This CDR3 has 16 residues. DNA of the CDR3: TGTGCCAGCAGTTCGTTTGACCTGAATCCGAGGCTTGGCTACACCTTC. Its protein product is CASSSFDLNPRLGYTF.

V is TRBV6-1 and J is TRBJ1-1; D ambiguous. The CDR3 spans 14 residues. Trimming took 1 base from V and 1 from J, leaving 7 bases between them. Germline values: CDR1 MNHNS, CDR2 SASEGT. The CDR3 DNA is TGTGCCAGCAGTGAAGGGGCATCGAACACTGAAGCTTTCTTT. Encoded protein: CASSEGASNTEAFF.

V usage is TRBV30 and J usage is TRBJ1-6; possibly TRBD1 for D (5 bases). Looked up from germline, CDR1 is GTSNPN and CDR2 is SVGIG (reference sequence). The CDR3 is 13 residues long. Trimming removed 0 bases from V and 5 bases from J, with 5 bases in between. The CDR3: CAWSVQDNSPLHF. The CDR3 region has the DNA TGTGCCTGGAGTGTACAGGATAATTCACCCCTCCACTTT.

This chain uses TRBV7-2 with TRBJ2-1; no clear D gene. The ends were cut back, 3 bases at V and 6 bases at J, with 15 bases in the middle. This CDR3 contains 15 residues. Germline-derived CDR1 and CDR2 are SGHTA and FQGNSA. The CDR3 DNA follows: TGTGCCAGCAGCTTCGGCCTAGTTGGAGTCAATGAGCAGTTCTTC. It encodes CASSFGLVGVNEQFF.

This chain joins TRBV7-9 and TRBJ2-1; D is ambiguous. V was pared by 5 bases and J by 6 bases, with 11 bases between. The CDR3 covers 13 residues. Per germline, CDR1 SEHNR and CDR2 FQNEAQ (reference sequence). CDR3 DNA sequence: TGTGCCAGCAGCATCCGTAGTCGCAATGAGCAGTTCTTC. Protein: CASSIRSRNEQFF.

The CDR3 bases are TGCGCCAGCAGCGATCCGGGACAGGGATTCACTGAAGCTTTCTTT. It yields the protein CASSDPGQGFTEAFF. The rearrangement uses TRBV5-1 and TRBJ1-1; 9 nucleotides agree with TRBD1. The trim removed 4 bases at V and 4 bases at J, leaving 8 bases unmatched. CDR1 is SGHRS and CDR2 is YFSETQ in the germline V gene. The CDR3 contains 15 residues.

CDR3 DNA: TGTGCCAGCAGAAAAACTACGGGAGGTTCCTACGAGCAGTACTTC. Encoded protein: CASRKTTGGSYEQYF. This chain links TRBV7-2 with TRBJ2-7; 7 nucleotides line up with TRBD2. Trimming took 6 bases from V and 1 from J; bases not matched to a gene: 9. Germline CDR1 reads SGHTA; CDR2 reads FQGNSA. The CDR3 extends over 15 amino acids.

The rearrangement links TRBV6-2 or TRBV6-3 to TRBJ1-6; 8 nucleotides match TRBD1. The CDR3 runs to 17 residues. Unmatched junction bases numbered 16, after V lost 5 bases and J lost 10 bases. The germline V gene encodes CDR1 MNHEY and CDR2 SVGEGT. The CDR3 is CASSQFVWDRYPSPLHF. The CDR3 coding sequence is TGTGCCAGCAGTCAATTTGTTTGGGACAGGTACCCGTCACCCCTCCACTTT.

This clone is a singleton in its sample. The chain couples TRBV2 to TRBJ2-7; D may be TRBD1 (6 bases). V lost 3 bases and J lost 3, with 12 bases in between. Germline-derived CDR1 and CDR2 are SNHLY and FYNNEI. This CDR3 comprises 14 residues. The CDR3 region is CASSDQGRGYEQYF. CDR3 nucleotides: TGTGCCAGCAGTGACCAGGGCAGGGGCTACGAGCAGTACTTC.

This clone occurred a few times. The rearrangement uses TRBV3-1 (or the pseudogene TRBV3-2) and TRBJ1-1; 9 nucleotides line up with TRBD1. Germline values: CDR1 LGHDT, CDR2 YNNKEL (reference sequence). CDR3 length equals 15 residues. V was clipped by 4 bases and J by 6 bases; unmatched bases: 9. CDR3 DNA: TGTGCCAGCAGCCCACTCCGGGACAGGGTCGCTGAAGCTTTCTTT. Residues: CASSPLRDRVAEAFF.

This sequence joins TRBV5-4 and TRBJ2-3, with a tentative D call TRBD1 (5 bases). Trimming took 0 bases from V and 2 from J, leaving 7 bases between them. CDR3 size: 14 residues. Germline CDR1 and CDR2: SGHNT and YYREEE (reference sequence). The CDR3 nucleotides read TGTGCCAGCAGCTTGGACAGGCTCACAGATACGCAGTATTTT. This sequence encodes CASSLDRLTDTQYF.

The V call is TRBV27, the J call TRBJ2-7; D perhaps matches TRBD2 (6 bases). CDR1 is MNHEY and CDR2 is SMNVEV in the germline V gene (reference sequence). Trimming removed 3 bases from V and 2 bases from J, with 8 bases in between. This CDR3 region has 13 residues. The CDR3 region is CASSLPGAYEQYF. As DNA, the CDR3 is TGTGCCAGCAGTTTGCCGGGGGCCTACGAGCAGTACTTC.